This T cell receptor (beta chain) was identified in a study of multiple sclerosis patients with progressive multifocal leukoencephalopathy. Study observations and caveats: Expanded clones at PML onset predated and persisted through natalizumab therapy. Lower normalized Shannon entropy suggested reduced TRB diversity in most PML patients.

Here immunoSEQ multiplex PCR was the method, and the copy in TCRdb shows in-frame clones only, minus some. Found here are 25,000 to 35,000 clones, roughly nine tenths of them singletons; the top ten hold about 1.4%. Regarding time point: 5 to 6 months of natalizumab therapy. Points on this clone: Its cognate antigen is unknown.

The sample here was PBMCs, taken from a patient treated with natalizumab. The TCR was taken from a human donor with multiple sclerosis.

CDR3 bases: TGTGCCAGCAGTTTAGTCGGGAACACTGAAGCTTTCTTT. It codes for CASSLVGNTEAFF. This rearrangement joins TRBV28 to TRBJ1-1, with no clear D. This CDR3 spans 13 amino acids. Germline assignment: CDR1 MDHEN and CDR2 SYDVKM. Trimming removed 2 bases at V and 1 base at J, with 5 bases between.